There are a few counts of the clone carrying this T cell receptor (beta chain). Time point: pre-sensitization, week 0. This sample's treatment: therapeutic diphenylcyclopropenone sensitization with weekly scalp DPC. Germline V gene lookup returns CDR1 MNHEY and CDR2 SMNVEV (reference sequence). J was trimmed by 6 bases and V by 7 bases; bases with no gene match: 6. This CDR3 has 12 residues. This sample is drawn from a study of human T cells and chemical hapten exposure. MiXCR, run by TCRdb on the RACE reads, gives a single entry per CDR3 protein. The table has roughly 120,000 distinct CDR3 sequences, about 13% seen once.

V is TRBV27 and J is TRBJ2-7, with TRBD1 identical over 7 bases. The source is a woman between 18 and 29 years old with alopecia areata. Some clones in this sample may be carry-over from other donors' samples. Specimen: whole blood, collected in connection with sensitization to the hapten diphenylcyclopropenone (DPC). The CDR3 coding sequence is TGTGCCAGCATGAGGGGGCTTGGCGAGCAGTACTTC. As protein: CASMRGLGEQYF.